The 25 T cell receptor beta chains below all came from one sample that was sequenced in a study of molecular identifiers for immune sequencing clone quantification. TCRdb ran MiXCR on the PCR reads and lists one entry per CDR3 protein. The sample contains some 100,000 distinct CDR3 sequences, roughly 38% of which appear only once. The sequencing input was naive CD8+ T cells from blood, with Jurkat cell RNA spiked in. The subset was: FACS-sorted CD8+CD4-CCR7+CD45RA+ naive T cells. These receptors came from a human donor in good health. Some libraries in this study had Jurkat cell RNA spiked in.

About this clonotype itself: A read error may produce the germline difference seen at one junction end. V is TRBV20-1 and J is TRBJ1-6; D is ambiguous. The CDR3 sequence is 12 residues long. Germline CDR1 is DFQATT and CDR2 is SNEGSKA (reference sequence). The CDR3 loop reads CSAITYSSPLHF. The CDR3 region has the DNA TGCAGTGCTATTACGTATAGTTCACCCCTCCACTTT.

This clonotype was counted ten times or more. The CDR3 spells CASSLASGSTDTQYF. In nucleotides, the CDR3 is TGTGCCAGCAGCTTAGCTAGCGGCAGCACAGATACGCAGTATTTT. This chain links TRBV7-9 with TRBJ2-3, with TRBD2 as a possible D gene (6 bases). Germline CDR1 reads SEHNR; CDR2 reads FQNEAQ (reference sequence). The V and J ends lost 0 bases and 0 bases respectively, with 7 bases between them. This CDR3 has 15 residues.

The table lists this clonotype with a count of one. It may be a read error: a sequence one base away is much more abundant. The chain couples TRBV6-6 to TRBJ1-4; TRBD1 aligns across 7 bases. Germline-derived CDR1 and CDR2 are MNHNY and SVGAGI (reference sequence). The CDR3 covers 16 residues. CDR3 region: CASSYATGAFNEKLSF. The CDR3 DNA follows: TGTGCCAGCAGTTACGCAACAGGGGCATTTAATGAAAAACTGTCTTTT.

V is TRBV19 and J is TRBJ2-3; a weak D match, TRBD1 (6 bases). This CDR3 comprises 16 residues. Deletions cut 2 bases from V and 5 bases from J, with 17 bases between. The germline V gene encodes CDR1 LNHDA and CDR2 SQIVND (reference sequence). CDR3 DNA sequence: TGTGCCAGTAGTATAACATCGGACAGCCCGCTAGATACGCAGTATTTT. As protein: CASSITSDSPLDTQYF.

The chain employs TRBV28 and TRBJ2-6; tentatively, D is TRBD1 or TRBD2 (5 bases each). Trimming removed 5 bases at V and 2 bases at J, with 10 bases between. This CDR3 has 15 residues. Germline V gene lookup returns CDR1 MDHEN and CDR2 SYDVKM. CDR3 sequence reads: CASSPRGAGANVLTF. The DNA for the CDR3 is TGTGCCAGCAGTCCCCGGGGCGCTGGGGCCAACGTCCTGACTTTC.

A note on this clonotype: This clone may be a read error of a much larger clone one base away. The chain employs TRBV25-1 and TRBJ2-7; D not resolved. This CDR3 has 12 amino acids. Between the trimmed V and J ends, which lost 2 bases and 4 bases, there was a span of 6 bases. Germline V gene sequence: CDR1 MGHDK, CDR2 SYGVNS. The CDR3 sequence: CASSEPTYEQYF. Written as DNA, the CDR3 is TGTGCCAGCAGTGAACCGACTTACGAGCAGTACTTC.

CDR3 DNA sequence: TGTGCCAGCAGAAGGAAGGGCCACACTGAAGCTTTCTTT. Translated, it gives CASRRKGHTEAFF. The V and J genes are TRBV28 and TRBJ1-1; D ambiguous. Looked up from germline, CDR1 is MDHEN and CDR2 is SYDVKM. V gave up 6 bases and J gave up 3 bases, with 11 bases separating them. This CDR3 has 13 amino acids. The full variable domain, its missing parts supplied by reference TRBV28 and TRBJ1-1, is DVKVTQSSRYLVKRTGEKVFLECVQDMDHENMFWYRQDPGLGLRLIYFSYDVKMKEKGDIPEGYSVSREKKERFSLILESASTNQTSMYLCASRRKGHTEAFFGQGTRLTVV.

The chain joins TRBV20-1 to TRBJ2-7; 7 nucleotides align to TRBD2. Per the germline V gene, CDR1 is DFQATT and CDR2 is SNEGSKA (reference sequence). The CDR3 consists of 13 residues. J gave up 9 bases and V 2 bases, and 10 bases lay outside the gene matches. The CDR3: CSARLAGTFVQYF. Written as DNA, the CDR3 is TGCAGTGCTAGATTAGCGGGTACCTTCGTGCAGTACTTC.

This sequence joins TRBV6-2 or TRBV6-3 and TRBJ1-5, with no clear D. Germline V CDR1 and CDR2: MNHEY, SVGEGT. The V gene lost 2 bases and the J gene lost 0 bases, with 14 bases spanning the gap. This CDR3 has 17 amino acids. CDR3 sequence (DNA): TGTGCCAGCAGTTACAGTTCGACGCGCTATAGCAATCAGCCCCAGCATTTT. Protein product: CASSYSSTRYSNQPQHF.

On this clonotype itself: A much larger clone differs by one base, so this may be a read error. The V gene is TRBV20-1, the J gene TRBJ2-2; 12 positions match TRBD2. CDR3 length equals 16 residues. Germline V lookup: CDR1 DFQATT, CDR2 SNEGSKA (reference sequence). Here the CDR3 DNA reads TGCAGTGCTAGACTCACTAGCGGGAGGCACACCCGGGAGCTGTTTTTT. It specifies CSARLTSGRHTRELFF.

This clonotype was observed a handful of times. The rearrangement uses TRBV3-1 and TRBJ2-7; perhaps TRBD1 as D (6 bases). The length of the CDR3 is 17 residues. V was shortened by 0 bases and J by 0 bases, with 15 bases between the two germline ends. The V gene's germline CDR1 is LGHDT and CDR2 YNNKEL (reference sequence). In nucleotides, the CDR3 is TGTGCCAGCAGCCAAGATAGGGGGACCCCCAGCTCCTACGAGCAGTACTTC. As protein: CASSQDRGTPSSYEQYF.

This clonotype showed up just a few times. The CDR3: CASSEGRSGGQYF. The CDR3 DNA reads as TGTGCCAGCAGCGAAGGACGTTCCGGGGGGCAGTATTTT. The chain employs TRBV25-1 and TRBJ2-3, with D perhaps TRBD2 (6 bases). CDR1 is MGHDK and CDR2 is SYGVNS in the germline V gene. The V gene lost 6 bases and the J gene lost 11 bases, with 18 bases spanning the gap. The CDR3 totals 13 residues.

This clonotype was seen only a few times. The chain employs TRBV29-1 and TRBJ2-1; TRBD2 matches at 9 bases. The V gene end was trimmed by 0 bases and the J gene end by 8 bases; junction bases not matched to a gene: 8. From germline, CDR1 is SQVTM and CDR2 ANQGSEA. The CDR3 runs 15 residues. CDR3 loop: CSVEEASGKIDEQFF. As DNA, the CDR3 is TGCAGCGTTGAAGAGGCTAGCGGGAAGATCGATGAGCAGTTCTTC.

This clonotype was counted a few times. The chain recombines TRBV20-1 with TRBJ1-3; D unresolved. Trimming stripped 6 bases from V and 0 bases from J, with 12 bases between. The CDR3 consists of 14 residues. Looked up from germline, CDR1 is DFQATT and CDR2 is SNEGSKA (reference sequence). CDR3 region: CSAAPNFSGNTIYF. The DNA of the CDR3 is TGCAGTGCCGCGCCGAACTTCTCTGGAAACACCATATATTTT.

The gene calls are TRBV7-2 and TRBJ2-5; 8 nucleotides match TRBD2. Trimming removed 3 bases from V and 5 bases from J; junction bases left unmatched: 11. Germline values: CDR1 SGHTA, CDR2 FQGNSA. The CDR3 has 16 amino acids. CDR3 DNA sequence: TGTGCCAGCAGCTTTGGTGGCGGGAGGCTGGAGGAGACCCAGTACTTC. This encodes CASSFGGGRLEETQYF.

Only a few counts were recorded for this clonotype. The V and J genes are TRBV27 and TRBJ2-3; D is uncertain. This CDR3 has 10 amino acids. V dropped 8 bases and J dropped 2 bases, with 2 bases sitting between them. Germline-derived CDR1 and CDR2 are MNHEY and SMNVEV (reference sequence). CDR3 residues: CASATDTQYF. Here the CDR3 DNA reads TGTGCCAGCGCCACAGATACGCAGTATTTT.

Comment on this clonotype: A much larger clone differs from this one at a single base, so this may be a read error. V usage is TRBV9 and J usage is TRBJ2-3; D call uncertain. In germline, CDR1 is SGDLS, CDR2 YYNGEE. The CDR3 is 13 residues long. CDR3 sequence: CASSGGAGDSQYF. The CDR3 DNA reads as TGTGCCAGCAGCGGAGGAGCAGGAGATTCGCAGTATTTT.

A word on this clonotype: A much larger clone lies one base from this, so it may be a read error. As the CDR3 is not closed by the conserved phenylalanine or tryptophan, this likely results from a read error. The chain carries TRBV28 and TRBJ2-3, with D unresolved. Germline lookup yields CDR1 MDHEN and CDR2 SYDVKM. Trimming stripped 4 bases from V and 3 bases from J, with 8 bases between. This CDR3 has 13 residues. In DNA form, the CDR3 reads TGTGCCAGCAGTTCGCAGGTGACAGATACGCAGTATGTT. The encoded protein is CASSSQVTDTQYV.

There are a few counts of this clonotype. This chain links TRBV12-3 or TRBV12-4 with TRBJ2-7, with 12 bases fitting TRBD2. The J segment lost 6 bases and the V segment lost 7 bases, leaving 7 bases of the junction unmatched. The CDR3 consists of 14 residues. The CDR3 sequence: CASTLRGLAGEQYF. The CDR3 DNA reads TGTGCCAGCACCCTTAGGGGACTAGCGGGCGAGCAGTACTTC.

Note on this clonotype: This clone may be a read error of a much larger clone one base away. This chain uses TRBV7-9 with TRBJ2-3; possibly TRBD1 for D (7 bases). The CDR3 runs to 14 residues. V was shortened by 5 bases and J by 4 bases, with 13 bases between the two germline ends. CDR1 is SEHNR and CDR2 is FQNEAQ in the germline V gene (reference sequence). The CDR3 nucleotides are TGTGCCAGCAGCGGGCGGGACAGCCCAGATACGCAGTATTTT. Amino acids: CASSGRDSPDTQYF. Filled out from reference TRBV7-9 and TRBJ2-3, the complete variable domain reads DTGVSQNPRHKITKRGQNVTFRCDPISEHNRLYWYRQTLGQGPEFLTYFQNEAQLEKSRLLSDRFSAERPKGSFSTLEIQRTEQGDSAMYLCASSGRDSPDTQYFGPGTRLTVL.

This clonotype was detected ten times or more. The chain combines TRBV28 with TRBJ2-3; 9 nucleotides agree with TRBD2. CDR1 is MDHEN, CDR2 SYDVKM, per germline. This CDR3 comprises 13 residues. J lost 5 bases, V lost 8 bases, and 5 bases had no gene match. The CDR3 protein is CASLAGWGDTQYF. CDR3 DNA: TGTGCCAGCCTAGCGGGATGGGGAGATACGCAGTATTTT. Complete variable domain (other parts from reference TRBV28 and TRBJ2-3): DVKVTQSSRYLVKRTGEKVFLECVQDMDHENMFWYRQDPGLGLRLIYFSYDVKMKEKGDIPEGYSVSREKKERFSLILESASTNQTSMYLCASLAGWGDTQYFGPGTRLTVL.

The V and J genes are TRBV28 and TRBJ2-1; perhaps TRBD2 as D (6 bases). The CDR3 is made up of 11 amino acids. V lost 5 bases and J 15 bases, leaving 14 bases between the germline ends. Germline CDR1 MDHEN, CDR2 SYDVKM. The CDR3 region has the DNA TGTGCCAGCAGTCCCGGAGGGCCCCGGTTCTTC. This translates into CASSPGGPRFF.

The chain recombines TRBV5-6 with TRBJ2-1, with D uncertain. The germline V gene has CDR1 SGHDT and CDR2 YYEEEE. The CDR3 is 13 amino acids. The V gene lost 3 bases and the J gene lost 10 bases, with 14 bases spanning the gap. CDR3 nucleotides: TGTGCCAGCAGCTCGCGGCTGGCTAGGGAGCAGTTCTTC. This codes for CASSSRLAREQFF.

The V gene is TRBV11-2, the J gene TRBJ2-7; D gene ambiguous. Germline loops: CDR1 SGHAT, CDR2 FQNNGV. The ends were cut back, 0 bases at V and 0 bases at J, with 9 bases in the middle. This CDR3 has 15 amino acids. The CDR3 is CASSLEATSSYEQYF. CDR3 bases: TGTGCCAGCAGCTTAGAAGCGACGAGCTCCTACGAGCAGTACTTC.

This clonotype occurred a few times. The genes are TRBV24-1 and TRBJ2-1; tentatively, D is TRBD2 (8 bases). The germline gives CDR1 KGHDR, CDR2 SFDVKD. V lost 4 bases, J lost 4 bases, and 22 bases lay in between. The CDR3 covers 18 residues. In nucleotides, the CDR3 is TGTGCCACCAGTGAAGACCATAGGGGGCGGGAGGCTTACAATGAGCAGTTCTTC. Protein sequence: CATSEDHRGREAYNEQFF.